These 30 T cell receptor beta chains originate from one sample sequenced in a study of CD8 T cells in ankylosing spondylitis (dated by TCRdb to the late 2010s). Receptors were amplified or captured by 5' RACE. The reads were generated on an Illumina HiSeq 2500. Starting from the raw public reads, TCRdb applied fastp trimming at Q25, assembled clones with MiXCR and retained in-frame beta chains. Rows with one shared CDR3 protein collapse into an entry with the most common genes and DNA. The sample yields more than 150,000 distinct CDR3 sequences; 18% were counted once. The ten largest make up around 4.7% of the sample. Sequencing input: blood, either unsorted or a sorted T cell fraction (not recorded which). These receptors were taken from a male donor between 5 and 29 years old with ankylosing spondylitis or in good health (not recorded which). Donor details come from another sample of the same person, matched by shared clones.

The chain links TRBV7-3 to TRBJ2-1; 9 bases agree with TRBD2. Germline V CDR1 and CDR2: SGHTA, FQGTGA. The CDR3 totals 16 residues. V was pared by 4 bases and J by 6 bases, with 10 bases of the junction left unmatched. CDR3 DNA sequence: TGTGCCAGCAGCTCACTCCCGGGACTAGCCTTCAATGAGCAGTTCTTC. Translation: CASSSLPGLAFNEQFF.

This clonotype was detected many times. The chain couples TRBV7-2 to TRBJ2-5, with a tentative D call TRBD2 (5 bases). The germline V and J ends were trimmed by 1 base and 3 bases, with 12 bases remaining between them. This CDR3 has 15 residues. Germline assignment: CDR1 SGHTA and CDR2 FQGNSA. CDR3 loop: CASSLVSTREETQYF. The CDR3 DNA reads as TGTGCCAGCAGCTTAGTATCAACTAGGGAAGAGACCCAGTACTTC.

The CDR3 reads CASGSQGNIQYF. In nucleotides, the CDR3 is TGTGCCAGCGGGAGCCAAGGAAACATTCAGTACTTC. V is TRBV12-3 or TRBV12-4 and J is TRBJ2-4; maybe TRBD2 (5 bases). This CDR3 is 12 amino acids long. Trimming shortened V by 8 bases and J by 6 bases, and 11 bases separated the two germline ends.

Ten or more counts support this clonotype. This chain connects TRBV5-1 to TRBJ2-6; D possibly corresponds to TRBD1 (6 bases). Germline-derived CDR1 and CDR2 are SGHRS and YFSETQ. CDR3 length: 15 residues. The ends were cut back, 2 bases at V and 4 bases at J, with 10 bases in the middle. Here the CDR3 reads CASSFDRPGANVLTF. CDR3 nucleotide sequence: TGCGCCAGCAGCTTCGACAGGCCCGGGGCCAACGTCCTGACTTTC.

This clonotype was counted at least ten times. V is TRBV5-1 and J is TRBJ2-2; possible D gene TRBD1, 5 bases. Germline assignment: CDR1 SGHRS and CDR2 YFSETQ. The V gene lost 1 base and the J gene lost 0 bases, with 10 bases spanning the gap. The CDR3 length is 16 residues. This chain's CDR3 is CASSLFGRANTGELFF. The CDR3 DNA reads as TGCGCCAGCAGCTTGTTTGGCAGGGCGAACACCGGGGAGCTGTTTTTT.

This clonotype was counted many times. The V call is TRBV12-3 or TRBV12-4, the J call TRBJ2-1; TRBD2 matches at 12 bases. CDR3 length: 16 residues. Trimming removed 3 bases from V and 12 bases from J; junction bases left unmatched: 12. The CDR3 here is CASSLMTGGLAGLQFF. CDR3 DNA sequence: TGTGCCAGCAGTTTGATGACGGGTGGACTAGCGGGATTGCAGTTCTTC.

This clonotype was recorded many times. The chain employs TRBV29-1 and TRBJ2-7; TRBD1 is a possible D gene (6 bases). The CDR3 is 13 residues long. Germline V gene sequence: CDR1 SQVTM, CDR2 ANQGSEA. Trimming left V 8 bases short and J 1 base short, with 15 bases between. DNA of the CDR3: TGCAGCATCACCGGGACACAGTCCTACGAGCAGTACTTC. Encoded protein: CSITGTQSYEQYF.

The chain carries TRBV19 and TRBJ2-7; D is unresolved. This CDR3 is 14 amino acids long. V was trimmed by 10 bases and J by 1 base, leaving 17 bases between them. CDR1 and CDR2 (germline): LNHDA, SQIVND (reference sequence). In nucleotides, the CDR3 is TGTGCCAAGCATCAACCGCCTGGATCCTACGAGCAGTACGTC. It encodes CAKHQPPGSYEQYV.

This clonotype was counted many times. The chain combines TRBV4-2 with TRBJ2-4; weak D call: TRBD2 (6 bases). The CDR3 spans 16 residues. V lost 0 bases and J lost 1, with 10 bases in between. Germline V CDR1 and CDR2: LGHNA, YNFKEQ. CDR3 protein: CASSQEGRIAKNIQYF. The CDR3 region has the DNA TGTGCCAGCAGCCAAGAAGGGAGGATTGCCAAAAACATTCAGTACTTC.

This clonotype was detected ten times or more. Here the CDR3 reads CASSPPGGGYEQYF. CDR3 DNA sequence: TGTGCCAGCAGTCCCCCCGGGGGTGGCTACGAGCAGTACTTC. The gene calls are TRBV6-5 and TRBJ2-7; the D gene is possibly TRBD2 (6 bases). The V end was cut by 5 bases, the J end by 3 bases, with 14 bases between. Germline CDR1 MNHEY, CDR2 SVGAGI. The CDR3 loop spans 14 amino acids.

The sample holds many counts of this clonotype. The chain employs TRBV27 and TRBJ2-1, with 7 bases identical to TRBD2. The CDR3 is 15 residues long. Germline-derived CDR1 and CDR2 are MNHEY and SMNVEV (reference sequence). Losses at the gene ends were 3 bases for V and 0 bases for J; bases not matched to a gene: 2. In DNA form, the CDR3 reads TGTGCCAGCAGTTTGGGGGGGAGCTCCTACAATGAGCAGTTCTTC. Encoded protein: CASSLGGSSYNEQFF.

This clonotype appeared many times. This sequence joins TRBV5-1 and TRBJ2-4, with TRBD2 matching 8 bases. This CDR3 is 13 amino acids long. The J segment lost 8 bases and the V segment lost 7 bases, leaving 8 bases of the junction unmatched. Germline CDR1 is SGHRS and CDR2 is YFSETQ. The CDR3 protein is CASHFGGADIQYF. In DNA, the CDR3 is TGCGCCAGCCACTTCGGGGGGGCGGACATTCAGTACTTC.

V is TRBV27 and J is TRBJ2-3; the D is unclear. CDR1 is MNHEY and CDR2 is SMNVEV in the germline V gene (reference sequence). The length of the CDR3 is 13 residues. Trimming left V 4 bases short and J 6 bases short, with 11 bases between. The chain's CDR3 is CASSSRYGDTQYF. CDR3 sequence (DNA): TGTGCCAGCAGTTCCCGTTACGGGGATACGCAGTATTTT.

The chain carries TRBV7-9 and TRBJ2-5; D is unresolved. The length of the CDR3 is 14 residues. V was shortened by 3 bases and J by 6 bases, with 14 bases between the two germline ends. In germline, CDR1 is SEHNR, CDR2 FQNEAQ (reference sequence). CDR3 region: CASSFVRQEQTQYF. The CDR3 nucleotides read TGTGCCAGCAGCTTCGTAAGACAAGAGCAGACCCAGTACTTC. The whole variable domain, remainder taken from reference TRBV7-9 and TRBJ2-5, is DTGVSQNPRHKITKRGQNVTFRCDPISEHNRLYWYRQTLGQGPEFLTYFQNEAQLEKSRLLSDRFSAERPKGSFSTLEIQRTEQGDSAMYLCASSFVRQEQTQYFGPGTRLLVL.

Many counts were recorded for this clonotype. The chain couples TRBV14 to TRBJ2-5; D is possibly TRBD1 (5 bases). Trimming removed 0 bases from V and 5 bases from J, with 19 bases in between. Germline assignment: CDR1 SGHDN and CDR2 FVKESK. The CDR3 length is 17 residues. For the CDR3, the DNA is TGTGCCAGCAGCCAAGATTTCGCAGGGCGCTTGGGGGAGACCCAGTACTTC. Amino acids: CASSQDFAGRLGETQYF.

The sample holds a few counts of this clonotype. The chain links TRBV29-1 to TRBJ2-5, with 8 positions matching TRBD1. Germline V CDR1 and CDR2: SQVTM, ANQGSEA. There are 16 residues in the CDR3. J gave up 5 bases and V 3 bases, and 14 bases lay outside the gene matches. The CDR3 region has the DNA TGCAGCGTTGACCCACGGCAGGGGGCAATAGTGGAGACCCAGTACTTC. It translates to CSVDPRQGAIVETQYF.

The genes are TRBV5-5 and TRBJ1-1, with D unclear. Germline V CDR1 and CDR2: SGHKS, YYEKEE (reference sequence). This CDR3 has 13 amino acids. V gave up 4 bases and J gave up 7 bases, with 14 bases separating them. CDR3 amino acids: CASSRVMDGEAFF. The CDR3 DNA follows: TGTGCCAGCAGCCGTGTTATGGATGGTGAAGCTTTCTTT. Complete variable domain (other parts from reference TRBV5-5 and TRBJ1-1): DAGVTQSPTHLIKTRGQQVTLRCSPISGHKSVSWYQQVLGQGPQFIFQYYEKEERGRGNFPDRFSARQFPNYSSELNVNALLLGDSALYLCASSRVMDGEAFFGQGTRLTVV.

This clonotype was counted ten times or more. V usage is TRBV10-3 and J usage is TRBJ2-3; D remains ambiguous. V lost 2 bases, J lost 0 bases, and 6 bases lay in between. Germline V gene sequence: CDR1 ENHRY, CDR2 SYGVKD. CDR3 length: 14 amino acids. The CDR3 DNA reads TGTGCCATCAGTGAGGCCACCAGCACAGATACGCAGTATTTT. It encodes CAISEATSTDTQYF.

This clonotype was counted at least ten times. This chain connects TRBV12-3 or TRBV12-4 to TRBJ1-5; perhaps TRBD1 as D (5 bases). V lost 3 bases and J 0 bases, leaving 15 bases between the germline ends. The CDR3 runs 17 residues. CDR3 nucleotides: TGTGCCAGCAGTTTCGGCCAGGGAACGGGTAGCAATCAGCCCCAGCATTTT. Its protein product is CASSFGQGTGSNQPQHF.

This sequence joins TRBV10-3 and TRBJ1-1; D gene unclear. CDR3 length equals 13 residues. Trimming pared 10 bases from V and 5 bases from J, leaving 17 bases between. CDR1 and CDR2 from the germline V gene are ENHRY and SYGVKD. The CDR3 nucleotides are TGTGCCACCTCGCTGGATTTACGAACTGAAGCTTTCTTT. Amino acids: CATSLDLRTEAFF.

The V gene is TRBV6-4, the J gene TRBJ2-2; 7 nucleotides match TRBD1. This CDR3 is built from 15 residues. Germline V gene sequence: CDR1 MRHNA, CDR2 SNTAGT. V was pared by 4 bases and J by 3 bases, with 5 bases of the junction left unmatched. The DNA for the CDR3 is TGTGCCAGCAGTGGACAGGGAAGGGACACCGGGGAGCTGTTTTTT. It translates to CASSGQGRDTGELFF.

This clonotype was seen at least ten times. V gene TRBV6-4 combines with J gene TRBJ2-2, with D perhaps matching TRBD2 (5 bases). V gave up 5 bases and J gave up 3 bases, with 13 bases separating them. Per the germline V gene, CDR1 is MRHNA and CDR2 is SNTAGT. The CDR3 has 15 amino acids. CDR3 bases: TGTGCCAGCAGTCCCCGGACTGGGTACACCGGGGAGCTGTTTTTT. This sequence encodes CASSPRTGYTGELFF.

The gene calls are TRBV7-9 and TRBJ1-5, with 8 bases fitting TRBD1. The trim removed 4 bases at V and 4 bases at J, leaving 3 bases unmatched. CDR1 and CDR2 (germline): SEHNR, FQNEAQ (reference sequence). The CDR3 spans 14 residues. This chain's CDR3 is CASSSGQVNQPQHF. The CDR3 bases are TGTGCCAGCAGCTCGGGACAGGTTAATCAGCCCCAGCATTTT.

This clonotype has a count of ten or more. This chain joins TRBV20-1 and TRBJ2-1, with 7 bases matching TRBD2. Trimming at V came to 2 bases and at J to 3 bases, leaving 4 bases not matched to a gene. The CDR3 has 14 amino acids. The germline CDR1 and CDR2 sequences are DFQATT and SNEGSKA (reference sequence). DNA for the CDR3: TGCAGTGCTAGACGGGTAGCGGGCTACAATGAGCAGTTCTTC. As protein: CSARRVAGYNEQFF.

This clonotype was seen many times. CDR3 sequence: CASSFAGQDYNEQFF. CDR3 DNA: TGTGCCAGCAGCTTCGCGGGACAGGACTACAATGAGCAGTTCTTC. This chain connects TRBV5-5 to TRBJ2-1, with 8 bases matching TRBD1. CDR1 and CDR2 from the germline V gene are SGHKS and YYEKEE (reference sequence). Unmatched junction bases numbered 4, after V lost 2 bases and J lost 3 bases. This CDR3 region has 15 residues.

As for this clonotype: Mismatch with germline at one junction end may stem from a read error. The V gene is TRBV10-3, the J gene TRBJ2-1; 7 nucleotides match TRBD1. Germline V CDR1 and CDR2: ENHRY, SYGVKD. The length of the CDR3 is 16 residues. CDR3 DNA sequence: TGTGCCATCAGTGATCTACTTGACAGGGCTTACAATGACCAGTTCTTC. It translates to CAISDLLDRAYNDQFF.

The sample holds many counts of this clonotype. The V and J genes are TRBV7-6 and TRBJ2-1, with 8 nucleotides matching TRBD2. Germline V CDR1 and CDR2: SGHVS, FNYEAQ. This CDR3 contains 14 residues. V dropped 5 bases and J dropped 9; count of bases not matched to a gene: 9. The CDR3 region is CASSPSPGGSEQFF. The CDR3, as DNA: TGTGCCAGCAGCCCTTCCCCGGGGGGGTCTGAGCAGTTCTTC.

At least ten counts were recorded for this clonotype. The genes are TRBV20-1 and TRBJ2-1, with D perhaps TRBD2 (5 bases). The CDR3 runs to 17 residues. Germline-derived CDR1 and CDR2 are DFQATT and SNEGSKA (reference sequence). V was trimmed by 0 bases and J by 4 bases, leaving 19 bases between them. The CDR3 nucleotides read TGCAGTGCTAGAGACTATCGACTACTCGGTAAATACAATGAGCAGTTCTTC. As protein: CSARDYRLLGKYNEQFF.

This clonotype came up many times. This sequence joins TRBV30 and TRBJ2-1; D gene uncertain. This CDR3 spans 12 amino acids. V dropped 2 bases and J dropped 6 bases, with 8 bases sitting between them. Germline V lookup: CDR1 GTSNPN, CDR2 SVGIG (reference sequence). The CDR3 protein is CAWSYERNEQFF. CDR3 nucleotide sequence: TGTGCCTGGAGTTACGAGCGCAATGAGCAGTTCTTC.

The chain combines TRBV7-9 with TRBJ2-7, with a weak D call TRBD2 (6 bases). Germline CDR1 and CDR2: SEHNR and FQNEAQ (reference sequence). V was cut by 5 bases and J by 2 bases, with 10 bases left in between. This CDR3 contains 13 residues. CDR3 region: CASSRDLTYEQYF. CDR3 coding DNA: TGTGCCAGCAGCCGGGACTTAACCTACGAGCAGTACTTC.